The clone carrying this TCR beta chain was picked up one time. Its matching antigen is unknown. The data were produced by immunoSEQ multiplex PCR, yet TCRdb's version contains in-frame clones alone and is incomplete. The sample carries around 99,000 clones, 80% to 95% recorded once. V shed 0 bases and J 6 bases; nucleotides not matched to a gene: 4. Germline lookup yields CDR1 SGHRS and CDR2 YFSETQ. The CDR3 spans 16 residues. The sample comes from a study of T cell responses to AZD1222 COVID-19 vaccine. Study-level results: Among vaccine-associated CD4 TCRs, coverage spanned spike, with dominance at 160-218 and 743-854. Sampling captured repertoires only after the peak T cell response.

This receptor was taken from an adult who received the AZD1222 COVID-19 vaccine. Here the sequenced sample was peripheral blood, taken 28 days after the second AZD1222 dose. V and J are TRBV5-1 and TRBJ2-2; TRBD1 agrees at 11 bases. The CDR3 loop is CASSLDGTGGPGELFF. The CDR3 coding sequence is TGCGCCAGCAGCTTGGACGGGACAGGGGGTCCCGGGGAGCTGTTTTTT.